Below, one T cell receptor (beta chain) is given with its context. The antigen remains unidentified. The junction had 9 bases not matched to a gene; V was cut back by 2 bases and J by 4 bases. CDR3 length: 16 amino acids. Germline V gene sequence: CDR1 LNHNV, CDR2 YYDKDF (reference sequence). This sample is drawn from a study of cytomegalovirus exposure and HLA in healthy donors. The PCR contained 60 Vbeta and 13 Jbeta primers. The repertoire was sequenced with immunoSEQ multiplex PCR; TCRdb's copy has only in-frame clones and lacks some. The sample consists of about 240,000 clones, around 80% of them appearing once. Broader study findings: Clonal expansion was found to be greater in HLA-associated TCR beta chains than in equally common others in a later analysis. Per published accounts, TCR beta sequences correctly predicted the HLA-A and HLA-B alleles of most subjects.

The specimen sequenced was PBMCs. The chain links TRBV15 to TRBJ2-3, with 7 bases identical to TRBD1. The TCR originated in a woman aged 40 to 50 in good health and CMV-seropositive. In DNA, the CDR3 is TGTGCCACCAGCAGAAAGGGGGCTAGGTTAGCAGATACGCAGTATTTT. Translated, it gives CATSRKGARLADTQYF.